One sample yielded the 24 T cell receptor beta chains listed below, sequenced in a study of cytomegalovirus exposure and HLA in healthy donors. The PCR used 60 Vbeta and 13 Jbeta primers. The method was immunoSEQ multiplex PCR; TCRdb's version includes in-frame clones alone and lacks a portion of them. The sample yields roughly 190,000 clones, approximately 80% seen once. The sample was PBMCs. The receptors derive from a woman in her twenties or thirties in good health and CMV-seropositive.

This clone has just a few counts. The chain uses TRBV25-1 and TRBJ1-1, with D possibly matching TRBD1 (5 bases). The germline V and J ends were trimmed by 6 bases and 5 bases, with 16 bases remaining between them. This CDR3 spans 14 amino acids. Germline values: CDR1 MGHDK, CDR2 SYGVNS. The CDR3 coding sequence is TGTGCCAGCAGGAGGGACGGCGGAGGGACTGAAGCTTTCTTT. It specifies CASRRDGGGTEAFF.

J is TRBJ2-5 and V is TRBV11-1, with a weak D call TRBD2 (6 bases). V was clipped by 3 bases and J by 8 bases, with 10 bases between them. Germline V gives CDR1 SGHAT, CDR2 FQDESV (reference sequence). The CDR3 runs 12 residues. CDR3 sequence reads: CASSLRGFTQYF. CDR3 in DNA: TGTGCCAGCAGCTTGCGGGGTTTCACCCAGTACTTC.

CDR3 coding DNA: TGTGCCAGCAGCTTAACTAGCGGGGAAACAGATACGCAGTATTTT. It is translated as CASSLTSGETDTQYF. The chain combines TRBV7-6 with TRBJ2-3; 10 bases line up with TRBD2. The CDR3 sequence is 15 residues long. Losses at the gene ends were 2 bases for V and 3 bases for J; bases not matched to a gene: 2. Germline values: CDR1 SGHVS, CDR2 FNYEAQ.

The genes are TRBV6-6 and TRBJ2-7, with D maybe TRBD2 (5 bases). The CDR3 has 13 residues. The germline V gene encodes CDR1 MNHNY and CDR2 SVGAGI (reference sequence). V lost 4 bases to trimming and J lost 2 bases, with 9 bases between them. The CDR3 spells CASSFSGTYEQYF. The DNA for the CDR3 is TGTGCCAGCAGTTTTTCCGGGACCTACGAGCAGTACTTC.

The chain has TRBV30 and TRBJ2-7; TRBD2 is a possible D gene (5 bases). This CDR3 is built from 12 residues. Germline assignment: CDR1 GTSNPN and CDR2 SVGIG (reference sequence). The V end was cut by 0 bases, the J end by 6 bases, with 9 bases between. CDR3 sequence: CAWSVLGLEQYF. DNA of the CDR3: TGTGCCTGGAGTGTACTAGGGCTCGAGCAGTACTTC.

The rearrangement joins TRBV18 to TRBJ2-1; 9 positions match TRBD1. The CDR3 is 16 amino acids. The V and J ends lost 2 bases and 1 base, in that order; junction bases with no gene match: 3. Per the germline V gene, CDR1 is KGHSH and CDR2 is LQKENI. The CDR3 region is CASSPNRGQSYNEQFF. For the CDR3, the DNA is TGTGCCAGCTCACCAAACAGGGGGCAGTCCTACAATGAGCAGTTCTTC. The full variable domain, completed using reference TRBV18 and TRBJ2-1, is NAGVMQNPRHLVRRRGQEARLRCSPMKGHSHVYWYRQLPEEGLKFMVYLQKENIIDESGMPKERFSAEFPKEGPSILRIQQVVRGDSAAYFCASSPNRGQSYNEQFFGPGTRLTVL.

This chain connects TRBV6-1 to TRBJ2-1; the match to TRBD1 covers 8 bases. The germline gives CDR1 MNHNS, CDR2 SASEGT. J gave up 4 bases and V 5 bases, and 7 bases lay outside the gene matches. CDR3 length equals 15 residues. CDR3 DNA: TGTGCCAGCAGTACCTCACAGGGGGGATACAATGAGCAGTTCTTC. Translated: CASSTSQGGYNEQFF.

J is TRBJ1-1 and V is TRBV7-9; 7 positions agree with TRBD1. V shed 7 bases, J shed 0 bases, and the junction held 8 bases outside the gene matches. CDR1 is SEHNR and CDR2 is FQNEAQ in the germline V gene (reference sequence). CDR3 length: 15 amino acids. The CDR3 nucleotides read TGTGCCAGCACCCCCCCGGGGACAGTGAACACTGAAGCTTTCTTT. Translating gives CASTPPGTVNTEAFF.

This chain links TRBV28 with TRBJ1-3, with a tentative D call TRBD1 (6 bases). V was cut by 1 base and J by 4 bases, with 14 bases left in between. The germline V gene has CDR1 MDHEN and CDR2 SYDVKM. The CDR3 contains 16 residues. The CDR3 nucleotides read TGTGCCAGCAGTTTATCTGCCAACAGGGCCGGAAACACCATATATTTT. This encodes CASSLSANRAGNTIYF.

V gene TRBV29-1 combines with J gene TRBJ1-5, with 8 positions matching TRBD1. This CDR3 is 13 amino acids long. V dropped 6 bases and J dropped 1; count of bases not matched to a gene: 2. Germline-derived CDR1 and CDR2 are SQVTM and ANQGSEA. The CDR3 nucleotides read TGCAGCGTAAGACAGGGGAGCAATCAGCCCCAGCATTTT. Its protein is CSVRQGSNQPQHF.

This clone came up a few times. The CDR3 is CASSLEQYTDTQYF. CDR3 DNA: TGCGCCAGCAGCTTGGAACAATACACAGATACGCAGTATTTT. The chain employs TRBV5-1 and TRBJ2-3; D remains ambiguous. V was clipped by 0 bases and J by 2 bases, with 7 bases between them. The CDR3 is 14 amino acids. Germline CDR1 SGHRS, CDR2 YFSETQ.

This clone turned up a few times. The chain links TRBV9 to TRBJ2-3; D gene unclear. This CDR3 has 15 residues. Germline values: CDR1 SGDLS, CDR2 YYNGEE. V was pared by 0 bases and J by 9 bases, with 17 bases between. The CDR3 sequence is CASSVGLKETETQYF. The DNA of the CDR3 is TGTGCCAGCAGCGTAGGTTTAAAGGAGACCGAGACGCAGTATTTT.

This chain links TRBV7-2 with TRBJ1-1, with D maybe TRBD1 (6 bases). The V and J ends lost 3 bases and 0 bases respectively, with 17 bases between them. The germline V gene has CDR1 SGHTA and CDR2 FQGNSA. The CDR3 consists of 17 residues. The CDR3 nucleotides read TGTGCCAGCAGCTTGGCCGACAGGTCTCGGATGAACACTGAAGCTTTCTTT. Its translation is CASSLADRSRMNTEAFF.

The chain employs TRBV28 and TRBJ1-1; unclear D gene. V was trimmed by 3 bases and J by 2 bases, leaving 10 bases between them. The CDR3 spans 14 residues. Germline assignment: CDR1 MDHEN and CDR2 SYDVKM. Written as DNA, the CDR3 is TGTGCCAGCAGTTTGCGGGGTTTTAACACTGAAGCTTTCTTT. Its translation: CASSLRGFNTEAFF.

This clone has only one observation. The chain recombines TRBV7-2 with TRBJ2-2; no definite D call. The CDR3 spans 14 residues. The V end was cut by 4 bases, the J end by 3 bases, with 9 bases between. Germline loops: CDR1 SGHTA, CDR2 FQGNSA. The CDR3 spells CASSYSTDTGELFF. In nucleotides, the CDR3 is TGTGCCAGCAGCTATTCAACGGACACCGGGGAGCTGTTTTTT.

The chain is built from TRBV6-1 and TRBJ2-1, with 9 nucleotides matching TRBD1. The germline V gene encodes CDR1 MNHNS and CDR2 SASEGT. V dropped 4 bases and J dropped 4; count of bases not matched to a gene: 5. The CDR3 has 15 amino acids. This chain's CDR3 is CASSATGGSYNEQFF. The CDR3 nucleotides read TGTGCCAGCAGTGCTACAGGGGGCTCTTACAATGAGCAGTTCTTC.

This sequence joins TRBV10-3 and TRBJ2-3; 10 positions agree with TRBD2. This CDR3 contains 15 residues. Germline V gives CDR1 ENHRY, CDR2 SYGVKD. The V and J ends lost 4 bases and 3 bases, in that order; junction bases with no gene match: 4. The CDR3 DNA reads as TGTGCCATCAGTGGATTACTAGCGGGAACAGATACGCAGTATTTT. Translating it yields CAISGLLAGTDTQYF.

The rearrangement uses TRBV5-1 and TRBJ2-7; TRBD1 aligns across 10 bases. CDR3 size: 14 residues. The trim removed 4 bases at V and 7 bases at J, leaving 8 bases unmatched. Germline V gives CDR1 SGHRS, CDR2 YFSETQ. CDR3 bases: TGCGCCAGCAGCCCAGGGACAGGGGAGGGGGAGCAGTACTTC. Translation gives CASSPGTGEGEQYF.

Here the CDR3 DNA reads TGTGCCTGGAGTGTACCAGGGACTAGCGGGCAAGAGACCCAGTACTTC. Translated: CAWSVPGTSGQETQYF. The chain joins TRBV30 to TRBJ2-5; TRBD2 matches at 12 bases. Germline assignment: CDR1 GTSNPN and CDR2 SVGIG (reference sequence). This CDR3 is 16 amino acids long. V was pared by 0 bases and J by 2 bases, with 4 bases of the junction left unmatched.

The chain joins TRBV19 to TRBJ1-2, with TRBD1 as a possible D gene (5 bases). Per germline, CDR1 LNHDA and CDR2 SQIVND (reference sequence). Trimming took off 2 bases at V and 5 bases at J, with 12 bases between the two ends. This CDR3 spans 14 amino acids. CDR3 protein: CASSIQGSGYGYTF. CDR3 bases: TGTGCCAGTAGTATACAGGGTTCAGGGTATGGCTACACCTTC. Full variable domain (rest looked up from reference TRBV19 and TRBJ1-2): DGGITQSPKYLFRKEGQNVTLSCEQNLNHDAMYWYRQDPGQGLRLIYYSQIVNDFQKGDIAEGYSVSREKKESFPLTVTSAQKNPTAFYLCASSIQGSGYGYTFGSGTRLTVV.

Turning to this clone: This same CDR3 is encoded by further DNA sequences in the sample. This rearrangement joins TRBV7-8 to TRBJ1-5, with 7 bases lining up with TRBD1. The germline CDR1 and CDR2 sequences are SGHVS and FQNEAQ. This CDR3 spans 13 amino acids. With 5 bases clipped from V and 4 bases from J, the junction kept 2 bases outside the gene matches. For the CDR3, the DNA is TGTGCCAGCAGCCTGGACAGGAATCAGCCCCAGCATTTT. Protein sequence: CASSLDRNQPQHF.

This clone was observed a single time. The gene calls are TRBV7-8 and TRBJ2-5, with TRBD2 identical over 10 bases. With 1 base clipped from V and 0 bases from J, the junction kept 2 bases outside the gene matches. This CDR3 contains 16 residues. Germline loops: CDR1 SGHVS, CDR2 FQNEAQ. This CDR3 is CASSLERGGNQETQYF. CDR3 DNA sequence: TGTGCCAGCAGCTTAGAGCGGGGGGGAAACCAAGAGACCCAGTACTTC.

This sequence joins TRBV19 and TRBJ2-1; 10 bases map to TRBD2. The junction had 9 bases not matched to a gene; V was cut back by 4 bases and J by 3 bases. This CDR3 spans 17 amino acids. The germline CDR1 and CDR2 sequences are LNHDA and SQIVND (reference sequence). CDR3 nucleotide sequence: TGTGCCAGTAGTACTCTAAGGACTAGCGGAGTCTACAATGAGCAGTTCTTC. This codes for CASSTLRTSGVYNEQFF.

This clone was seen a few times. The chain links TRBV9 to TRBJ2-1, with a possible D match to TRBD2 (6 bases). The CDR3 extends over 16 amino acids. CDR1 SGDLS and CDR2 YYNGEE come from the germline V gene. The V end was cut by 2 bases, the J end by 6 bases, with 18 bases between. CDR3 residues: CASSVPSGGGLNEQFF. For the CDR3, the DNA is TGTGCCAGCAGCGTCCCAAGTGGGGGAGGACTCAATGAGCAGTTCTTC.